This TCR beta chain was identified in a study of T cells in tuberculosis. Germline CDR1 reads SGHRS; CDR2 reads YFSETQ. The CDR3 has 15 residues. Trimming took 5 bases from V and 0 from J, leaving 9 bases between them. The method was immunoSEQ multiplex PCR; TCRdb's version includes in-frame clones alone and lacks a portion of them. The repertoire holds 25,000 to 35,000 clones, with around 93% as singletons. The sequence was collected from a donor between 10 and 29 years old with latent tuberculosis or without tuberculosis infection. Some clones in this sample may be carry-over from other donors' samples. Sequenced material: PBMCs. The chain links TRBV5-1 to TRBJ1-6, with D possibly being TRBD1 (5 bases). The CDR3 region is CASREGSSYNSPLHF. CDR3 nucleotide sequence: TGCGCCAGCAGGGAGGGGAGCTCCTATAATTCACCCCTCCACTTT. The full variable domain, in which reference TRBV5-1 and TRBJ1-6 provide the parts outside the CDR3, is KAGVTQTPRYLIKTRGQQVTLSCSPISGHRSVSWYQQTPGQGLQFLFEYFSETQRNKGNFPGRFSGRQFSNSRSEMNVSTLELGDSALYLCASREGSSYNSPLHFGNGTRLTVT.